This T cell receptor (beta chain) was recorded in a study of cytomegalovirus exposure and HLA in healthy donors. Regarding the study as a whole: A later analysis, which compared TCR beta chains of equal frequency, found the HLA-associated ones more clonally expanded.

Trimming removed 5 bases from V and 8 bases from J, with 10 bases in between. This CDR3 has 13 amino acids. Germline V CDR1 and CDR2: SGHTA, FQGTGA. This PCR relied on a set of 60 Vbeta primers and 13 Jbeta primers. Here immunoSEQ multiplex PCR was the method, and the copy in TCRdb shows in-frame clones only, minus some. Among 200,000 or so clones listed, roughly 76% were seen once. This clone turned up a few times. What it binds is unknown. Within the sample, other DNA sequences also encode this same CDR3. Sequenced sample: PBMCs. The sequence was obtained from a woman between 25 and 40 years old in good health and CMV-seropositive. This chain joins TRBV7-3 and TRBJ1-6, with a weak D call TRBD1 (6 bases). The DNA of the CDR3 is TGTGCCAGCAGCATCAACAGGGATTCACCCCTCCACTTT. Its protein is CASSINRDSPLHF.